The 26 T cell receptor beta chains in this list originate from one sample, sequenced in a study of T-cell reconstitution after alpha-beta-depleted transplantation in children (TCRdb year 2016). Library prep was done by PCR. TCRdb records Illumina HiSeq 2500 as the sequencer. TCR library preparation used molecular barcoding, with unique molecular identifiers applied to normalize quantification of the TCRbeta repertoire. The raw public data were reprocessed by TCRdb itself: fastp quality trimming at Q25, MiXCR clonotype calling, in-frame beta chains only. Rows with a matching CDR3 protein are joined into one entry that keeps the most common DNA and genes. The sample table records about 460,000 distinct CDR3 sequences; roughly 10% of these occur just once. Around 13% of the sample rests with the top ten. Explained via the paper, the treatment or condition label denotes: allogeneic hematopoietic cell transplantation with graft depleted of TCRalphabeta T cells and CD19 B cells.

The source was PBMCs, mostly from graft donor cells, collected 180 days after TCRalphabeta/CD19-depleted stem cell transplant. The source is a female patient between 2 and 15 years old who had a stem cell transplant for aplastic anemia, so the T cells may come from the graft donor.

This clonotype has only a few counts. The CDR3 bases are TGCAGTGCTAGATCCGACCCAAGGGGGCTGGGGTACGAGCAGTACTTC. Its protein product is CSARSDPRGLGYEQYF. The gene calls are TRBV20-1 and TRBJ2-7, with 7 bases aligning to TRBD1. This CDR3 has 16 residues. Germline V gene data show CDR1 as DFQATT and CDR2 as SNEGSKA (reference sequence). Trimming took 2 bases from V and 4 from J; bases not matched to a gene: 14.

The sample holds a few counts of this clonotype. V usage is TRBV5-1 and J usage is TRBJ2-1; 7 bases are shared with TRBD2. Germline assignment: CDR1 SGHRS and CDR2 YFSETQ. The CDR3 is 16 amino acids. Trimming at V came to 0 bases and at J to 5 bases, leaving 8 bases not matched to a gene. The CDR3 DNA reads TGCGCCAGCAGCTTGGTATTGACTAGCAGAAACAATGAGCAGTTCTTC. Protein sequence: CASSLVLTSRNNEQFF.

There are a few counts of this clonotype. The V gene is TRBV12-3 or TRBV12-4, the J gene TRBJ2-1, with TRBD2 matching 12 bases. The V gene end was trimmed by 6 bases and the J gene end by 0 bases; junction bases not matched to a gene: 9. This CDR3 region has 18 residues. The CDR3 reads CASRGWTSGTSSYNEQFF. CDR3 coding DNA: TGTGCCAGCAGGGGCTGGACTAGCGGGACTAGCTCCTACAATGAGCAGTTCTTC.

The chain links TRBV21-1 to TRBJ1-4; the table's D call of TRBD1 was not tested on the DNA. TRBV21-1 is a pseudogene segment. The CDR3 covers 16 residues. In DNA, the CDR3 is TGTGCCAGCAGCAAAGCAGGGGGACCCCACCCGGGGAAACTGTTTTTT. Its protein is CASSKAGGPHPGKLFF.

This clonotype was seen only a few times. This rearrangement joins TRBV12-5 to TRBJ1-4, with D unresolved. V was pared by 7 bases and J by 3 bases, with 12 bases between. The CDR3 extends over 14 amino acids. From germline, CDR1 is LGHNT and CDR2 FRNRAP. CDR3 residues: CASAERSPNEKLFF. The CDR3 nucleotides read TGTGCTAGTGCCGAGCGGTCCCCTAATGAAAAACTGTTTTTT. The complete variable domain, with remaining parts taken from reference TRBV12-5 and TRBJ1-4, reads DARVTQTPRHKVTEMGQEVTMRCQPILGHNTVFWYRQTMMQGLELLAYFRNRAPLDDSGMPKDRFSAEMPDATLATLKIQPSEPRDSAVYFCASAERSPNEKLFFGSGTQLSVL.

This chain joins TRBV20-1 and TRBJ2-7; TRBD2 aligns across 9 bases. The CDR3 extends over 14 amino acids. CDR1 and CDR2 from the germline V gene are DFQATT and SNEGSKA (reference sequence). Trimming removed 3 bases from V and 4 bases from J; junction bases left unmatched: 7. CDR3 coding DNA: TGCAGTGCTAGGGGGACTAGCCACCCTTACGAGCAGTACTTC. It translates to CSARGTSHPYEQYF.

The chain joins TRBV20-1 to TRBJ1-5; D not certain. The length of the CDR3 is 16 residues. V lost 1 base to trimming and J lost 3 bases, with 16 bases between them. Germline lookup yields CDR1 DFQATT and CDR2 SNEGSKA (reference sequence). CDR3 coding DNA: TGCAGTGCTAGAGCCGGCGGTCTGGCCCCCAATCAGCCCCAGCATTTT. Translated, it gives CSARAGGLAPNQPQHF.

This clonotype showed up just a few times. The chain employs TRBV7-8 and TRBJ2-7; D is unresolved. The CDR3 extends over 14 amino acids. Trimming took 1 base from V and 2 from J, leaving 9 bases between them. Germline V CDR1 and CDR2: SGHVS, FQNEAQ. In DNA, the CDR3 is TGTGCCAGCAGCTTAGAATTATTTACCTACGAGCAGTACTTC. Encoded protein: CASSLELFTYEQYF.

The chain employs TRBV19 and TRBJ1-1; 10 bases line up with TRBD1. The CDR3 has 13 amino acids. CDR1 LNHDA and CDR2 SQIVND come from the germline V gene (reference sequence). V trimming: 8 bases; J trimming: 5 bases; junction bases outside the gene matches: 5. The DNA for the CDR3 is TGTGCCAGTGGGGACAGGGGAGATACTGAAGCTTTCTTT. Translating gives CASGDRGDTEAFF. Combining the CDR3 with reference TRBV19 and TRBJ1-1 gives the whole variable domain DGGITQSPKYLFRKEGQNVTLSCEQNLNHDAMYWYRQDPGQGLRLIYYSQIVNDFQKGDIAEGYSVSREKKESFPLTVTSAQKNPTAFYLCASGDRGDTEAFFGQGTRLTVV.

The chain combines TRBV5-1 with TRBJ2-7, with TRBD2 identical over 8 bases. CDR1 is SGHRS, CDR2 YFSETQ, per germline. Germline trimming cut 0 bases from V and 2 bases from J; bases unmatched to any gene: 7. The CDR3 sequence is 16 residues long. The CDR3 sequence: CASSLAQTSEPYEQYF. CDR3 sequence (DNA): TGCGCCAGCAGCTTGGCCCAGACTAGCGAACCCTACGAGCAGTACTTC.

The chain carries TRBV24-1 and TRBJ2-5; no clear D. With 6 bases removed from V and 5 bases from J, the gap between germline ends came to 9 bases. The CDR3 runs 12 residues. Germline CDR1 KGHDR, CDR2 SFDVKD. The CDR3 protein is CATSSMGETQYF. In nucleotides, the CDR3 is TGTGCCACCAGTTCCATGGGGGAGACCCAGTACTTC.

The chain is built from TRBV7-2 and TRBJ1-2, with D perhaps matching TRBD1 (5 bases). The germline V and J ends were trimmed by 2 bases and 4 bases, with 14 bases remaining between them. The length of the CDR3 is 15 residues. Per germline, CDR1 SGHTA and CDR2 FQGNSA. CDR3 bases: TGTGCCAGCAGCTTACAAAGGGGAATGGGCTATGGCTACACCTTC. Translation gives CASSLQRGMGYGYTF.

This clonotype was seen many times. The chain uses TRBV29-1 and TRBJ2-1; the match to TRBD2 covers 8 bases. After removal of 3 bases from V and 8 bases from J, the junction contained 9 bases not matched to a gene. The CDR3 contains 14 residues. CDR1 is SQVTM, CDR2 ANQGSEA, per germline. Here the CDR3 DNA reads TGCAGCGTTGACCGGATCGGGAGGGCCCATGAGCAGTTCTTC. It specifies CSVDRIGRAHEQFF.

This clonotype was counted between two and nine times. The J gene is TRBJ2-7, the V gene TRBV28; 11 positions agree with TRBD2. V lost 5 bases, J lost 6 bases, and 9 bases stayed unmatched. The CDR3 is 15 residues long. Germline loops: CDR1 MDHEN, CDR2 SYDVKM. The DNA of the CDR3 is TGTGCCAGCAGTATAATAGCGGGAGGGCTAGGCGAGCAGTACTTC. It specifies CASSIIAGGLGEQYF.

This clonotype was counted ten times or more. The chain combines TRBV7-9 with TRBJ2-5; 14 bases map to TRBD2. The germline V gene encodes CDR1 SEHNR and CDR2 FQNEAQ (reference sequence). This CDR3 region has 17 residues. V dropped 5 bases and J dropped 0; count of bases not matched to a gene: 5. CDR3 protein: CASSPGTSGSHQETQYF. CDR3 nucleotide sequence: TGTGCCAGCAGCCCCGGGACTAGCGGGAGCCACCAAGAGACCCAGTACTTC. Based on the CDR3 plus reference TRBV7-9 and TRBJ2-5, the full variable domain is DTGVSQNPRHKITKRGQNVTFRCDPISEHNRLYWYRQTLGQGPEFLTYFQNEAQLEKSRLLSDRFSAERPKGSFSTLEIQRTEQGDSAMYLCASSPGTSGSHQETQYFGPGTRLLVL.

This clonotype was seen only a few times. The V call is TRBV20-1, the J call TRBJ1-5, with D unclear. Germline loops: CDR1 DFQATT, CDR2 SNEGSKA (reference sequence). CDR3 length: 14 amino acids. The V end was cut by 1 base, the J end by 0 bases, with 7 bases between. CDR3 coding DNA: TGCAGTGCTAGAGGAGTAATTAGCAATCAGCCCCAGCATTTT. It is translated as CSARGVISNQPQHF.

This clonotype was found a few times. The chain links TRBV28 to TRBJ2-7, with 12 bases that match TRBD2. CDR1 is MDHEN and CDR2 is SYDVKM in the germline V gene. CDR3 length: 14 residues. The V and J ends lost 3 bases and 7 bases, in that order; junction bases with no gene match: 4. The CDR3 DNA is TGTGCCAGCAGTTTCGGACTAGCGGGAAGTGAGCAGTACTTC. This codes for CASSFGLAGSEQYF.

A few counts support this clonotype. The chain has TRBV7-8 and TRBJ2-7, with 8 bases lining up with TRBD1. Per germline, CDR1 SGHVS and CDR2 FQNEAQ. This CDR3 comprises 14 residues. Trimming cost V 4 bases and J 2 bases; bases outside gene matches: 4. This CDR3 is CASSSRTGPYEQYV. CDR3 coding DNA: TGTGCCAGCAGCTCCCGGACAGGGCCCTACGAGCAGTACGTC.

V and J are TRBV20-1 and TRBJ2-3, with D possibly being TRBD2 (6 bases). CDR1 DFQATT and CDR2 SNEGSKA come from the germline V gene (reference sequence). The V gene lost 6 bases and the J gene lost 3 bases, with 13 bases spanning the gap. The CDR3 loop spans 13 amino acids. The CDR3 sequence: CSAHERGTDTQYF. As DNA, the CDR3 is TGCAGTGCCCACGAACGGGGGACAGATACGCAGTATTTT.

The chain's CDR3 is CAISSGGQVNQPQHF. CDR3 in DNA: TGTGCCATCAGTAGCGGGGGGCAGGTCAATCAGCCCCAGCATTTT. J is TRBJ1-5 and V is TRBV10-3; tentative D call: TRBD1 (6 bases). Trimming cost V 5 bases and J 3 bases, with 14 bases left between them. Looked up from germline, CDR1 is ENHRY and CDR2 is SYGVKD. This CDR3 comprises 15 residues.

This clonotype was detected only a few times. The rearrangement links TRBV11-1 to TRBJ2-2; D unresolved. Germline assignment: CDR1 SGHAT and CDR2 FQDESV (reference sequence). The CDR3 runs 13 residues. V lost 5 bases, J lost 4 bases, and 8 bases lay in between. CDR3 in DNA: TGTGCCAGCAGCCCCCAATCCACCGGGGAGCTGTTTTTT. Translated: CASSPQSTGELFF.

This clonotype appeared a few times. The chain couples TRBV12-3 or TRBV12-4 to TRBJ1-2; TRBD1 matches 7 bases. The CDR3 length is 14 residues. With V trimmed by 0 bases and J by 8 bases, 6 bases remained unmatched. DNA of the CDR3: TGTGCCAGCAGTTTAGCAGGGGGCATAAAGGGCTACACCTTC. Protein: CASSLAGGIKGYTF.

This clonotype was recorded a few times. For the CDR3, the DNA is TGTGCCAGCAGCTTAACTAGCGGGCTTACCTACAATGAGCAGTTCTTC. Translation gives CASSLTSGLTYNEQFF. The chain employs TRBV7-6 and TRBJ2-1, with 9 bases lining up with TRBD2. Trimming at V came to 2 bases and at J to 2 bases, leaving 4 bases not matched to a gene. The germline V gene has CDR1 SGHVS and CDR2 FNYEAQ. This CDR3 has 16 residues. Based on the CDR3 plus reference TRBV7-6 and TRBJ2-1, the full variable domain is GAGVSQSPRYKVTKRGQDVALRCDPISGHVSLYWYRQALGQGPEFLTYFNYEAQQDKSGLPNDRFSAERPEGSISTLTIQRTEQRDSAMYRCASSLTSGLTYNEQFFGPGTRLTVL.

This clonotype was counted once. A read error is possible here, since a much larger clone lies one base away. The V call is TRBV5-1, the J call TRBJ2-1; TRBD2 agrees at 8 bases. The CDR3 runs 15 residues. Looked up from germline, CDR1 is SGHRS and CDR2 is YFSETQ. After removal of 4 bases from V and 2 bases from J, the junction contained 5 bases not matched to a gene. CDR3 nucleotides: TGCGCCAGCAGCCAGTCTAGCGGGCCCTACAATGAGCAGTTCTTC. Encoded protein: CASSQSSGPYNEQFF. The whole variable domain, remainder taken from reference TRBV5-1 and TRBJ2-1, is KAGVTQTPRYLIKTRGQQVTLSCSPISGHRSVSWYQQTPGQGLQFLFEYFSETQRNKGNFPGRFSGRQFSNSRSEMNVSTLELGDSALYLCASSQSSGPYNEQFFGPGTRLTVL.

This clonotype has only a few counts. The DNA of the CDR3 is TGTGCCATCAGGGAAGGGCGGTCAAACTACGAGCAGTACTTC. Encoded protein: CAIREGRSNYEQYF. V usage is TRBV10-3 and J usage is TRBJ2-7; D is ambiguous. The CDR3 has 14 amino acids. The germline V and J ends were trimmed by 6 bases and 3 bases, with 15 bases remaining between them. Germline values: CDR1 ENHRY, CDR2 SYGVKD.

This clonotype was counted at least ten times. The chain has TRBV7-2 and TRBJ2-5; D may be TRBD2 (6 bases). The CDR3 consists of 14 residues. Germline V gene lookup returns CDR1 SGHTA and CDR2 FQGNSA. Trimming pared 2 bases from V and 3 bases from J, leaving 10 bases between. The CDR3 loop is CASSLNGGEETQYF. In DNA form, the CDR3 reads TGTGCCAGCAGCTTAAATGGAGGGGAAGAGACCCAGTACTTC.